The 28 T cell receptor beta chains presented below share a single source sample, sequenced in a study of blood T cell repertoires in COVID-19. Assay used: immunoSEQ multiplex PCR; TCRdb lists only in-frame clones, some missing. This table has approximately 220,000 clones, 84% appearing once. Sample: peripheral blood. The receptors originated from a woman aged 60 to 75 with acute or convalescent COVID-19.

This chain connects TRBV19 to TRBJ2-7; 8 nucleotides match TRBD2. The length of the CDR3 is 13 residues. Germline V CDR1 and CDR2: LNHDA, SQIVND (reference sequence). V was pared by 10 bases and J by 7 bases, with 12 bases of the junction left unmatched. In nucleotides, the CDR3 is TGTGCCACCTCGGGAGGGGGGCCCTGGGAGCAGTACTTC. Its protein is CATSGGGPWEQYF.

The chain employs TRBV7-8 and TRBJ1-5; TRBD1 matches 11 bases. The V segment lost 8 bases and the J segment 5 bases; nucleotides outside the gene matches: 8. The CDR3 loop spans 15 amino acids. CDR1 and CDR2 (germline): SGHVS, FQNEAQ. CDR3 sequence (DNA): TGTGCCAGCGGGAGGACAGGGGGCATCGATCAGCCCCAGCATTTT. It is translated as CASGRTGGIDQPQHF.

For the CDR3, the DNA is TGTGCCATCAGACAGGGGACGAACACTGAAGCTTTCTTT. Its protein product is CAIRQGTNTEAFF. This chain links TRBV10-3 with TRBJ1-1; 7 nucleotides align to TRBD1. Germline V lookup: CDR1 ENHRY, CDR2 SYGVKD. The CDR3 totals 13 residues. V was clipped by 6 bases and J by 1 base; unmatched bases: 2.

The sample holds one count of this clone. The junction departs from germline at one end; a sequencing error may be responsible. The rearrangement links TRBV3-1 (or the pseudogene TRBV3-2) to TRBJ2-4, with D perhaps TRBD1 (5 bases). The CDR3 spans 15 residues. Germline values: CDR1 LGHDT, CDR2 YNNKEL (reference sequence). CDR3: CASSQESRRTTPRPF. In DNA, the CDR3 is TGTGCCAGCAGCCAAGAAAGTAGACGGACAACTCCTCGGCCCTTC.

This chain links TRBV3-1 (or the pseudogene TRBV3-2) with TRBJ1-1, with unresolved D. CDR1 is LGHDT and CDR2 is YNNKEL in the germline V gene (reference sequence). V dropped 3 bases and J dropped 2 bases, with 13 bases sitting between them. The CDR3 totals 15 residues. CDR3 nucleotide sequence: TGTGCCAGCAGCCACCAAATCAAAGCAAACACTGAAGCTTTCTTT. Its protein is CASSHQIKANTEAFF.

The V gene is TRBV9, the J gene TRBJ2-7; TRBD2 aligns across 13 bases. Germline CDR1 reads SGDLS; CDR2 reads YYNGEE. With V trimmed by 4 bases and J by 3 bases, 7 bases remained unmatched. The CDR3 has 16 amino acids. The CDR3 DNA reads as TGTGCCAGCAGCTTGGGACTAGCGGGACGAGGCTACGAGCAGTACTTC. Its translation is CASSLGLAGRGYEQYF.

This clone has only one observation. This chain's CDR3 is CASGITTGVYGYTF. CDR3 nucleotides: TGTGCTAGTGGTATCACGACAGGGGTGTATGGCTACACCTTC. This chain uses TRBV12-5 with TRBJ1-2; 8 nucleotides align to TRBD1. The junction had 7 bases not matched to a gene; V was cut back by 5 bases and J by 5 bases. The germline V gene encodes CDR1 LGHNT and CDR2 FRNRAP. The CDR3 covers 14 residues. Variable domain in full (rest from reference TRBV12-5 and TRBJ1-2): DARVTQTPRHKVTEMGQEVTMRCQPILGHNTVFWYRQTMMQGLELLAYFRNRAPLDDSGMPKDRFSAEMPDATLATLKIQPSEPRDSAVYFCASGITTGVYGYTFGSGTRLTVV.

The rearrangement links TRBV7-9 to TRBJ2-1, with 10 bases matching TRBD2. CDR3 size: 15 residues. In germline, CDR1 is SEHNR, CDR2 FQNEAQ (reference sequence). The V and J ends lost 1 base and 12 bases, in that order; junction bases with no gene match: 9. The CDR3, as DNA: TGTGCCAGCAGCTTAGATACTAGCGGGGTGGTCGGGCAGTTCTTC. It specifies CASSLDTSGVVGQFF.

This clone was counted only a few times. The chain links TRBV6-2 or TRBV6-3 to TRBJ1-1; D ambiguous. This CDR3 comprises 14 residues. Between the trimmed V and J ends, which lost 2 bases and 3 bases, there was a span of 10 bases. Germline-derived CDR1 and CDR2 are MNHEY and SVGEGT. CDR3 in amino acids: CASSYSRVDTEAFF. The CDR3 nucleotides read TGTGCCAGCAGTTACAGTCGGGTGGACACTGAAGCTTTCTTT.

This rearrangement joins TRBV28 to TRBJ2-7; 10 nucleotides align to TRBD2. The germline gives CDR1 MDHEN, CDR2 SYDVKM. This CDR3 is built from 15 residues. V was clipped by 5 bases and J by 0 bases; unmatched bases: 4. Here the CDR3 reads CASSQAGGSSYEQYF. The CDR3 bases are TGTGCCAGCAGTCAAGCGGGGGGGAGCTCCTACGAGCAGTACTTC.

This clone was seen a few times. V usage is TRBV6-2 or TRBV6-3 and J usage is TRBJ2-1, with 8 bases that match TRBD2. J gave up 8 bases and V 6 bases, and 15 bases lay outside the gene matches. The CDR3 covers 16 residues. Germline CDR1 is MNHEY and CDR2 is SVGEGT. The CDR3 DNA reads as TGTGCCAGCAGCACACGGGGCGGGGGGTCCGACCATGAGCAGTTCTTC. Its translation is CASSTRGGGSDHEQFF.

The J gene is TRBJ2-5, the V gene TRBV19; 8 positions agree with TRBD2. Germline loops: CDR1 LNHDA, CDR2 SQIVND (reference sequence). This CDR3 has 16 residues. The V segment lost 9 bases and the J segment 2 bases; nucleotides outside the gene matches: 14. CDR3 DNA sequence: TGTGCCAGCGGGGGGGATGGGGGCCCACGTCAAGAGACCCAGTACTTC. Translated: CASGGDGGPRQETQYF.

The rearrangement uses TRBV5-1 and TRBJ2-7; D unclear. V was pared by 3 bases and J by 7 bases, with 11 bases between. Per the germline V gene, CDR1 is SGHRS and CDR2 is YFSETQ. This CDR3 comprises 12 residues. CDR3 protein: CASSSNQAEQYF. The CDR3, as DNA: TGCGCCAGCAGCTCGAATCAAGCGGAGCAGTACTTC.

The chain has TRBV11-2 and TRBJ1-1, with a tentative D call TRBD1 (6 bases). The CDR3 totals 16 residues. V lost 2 bases to trimming and J lost 0 bases, with 13 bases between them. Germline CDR1 and CDR2: SGHAT and FQNNGV. As DNA, the CDR3 is TGTGCCAGCAGCTTATTCACGGGGACAATGAACACTGAAGCTTTCTTT. Amino acid sequence: CASSLFTGTMNTEAFF.

The chain links TRBV3-1 (or the pseudogene TRBV3-2) to TRBJ2-3; 9 bases agree with TRBD2. Per germline, CDR1 LGHDT and CDR2 YNNKEL (reference sequence). This CDR3 spans 18 amino acids. With 0 bases clipped from V and 4 bases from J, the junction kept 11 bases outside the gene matches. The CDR3: CASSQDGASGDSPDTQYF. CDR3 nucleotides: TGTGCCAGCAGCCAAGATGGGGCTAGCGGGGATTCGCCAGATACGCAGTATTTT.

The chain recombines TRBV4-2 with TRBJ1-2; 8 bases fit TRBD1. With V trimmed by 7 bases and J by 7 bases, 5 bases remained unmatched. In germline, CDR1 is LGHNA, CDR2 YNFKEQ. The CDR3 totals 12 residues. The CDR3 is CASNGQGGGYTF. As DNA, the CDR3 is TGTGCCAGCAATGGACAGGGTGGTGGCTACACCTTC.

The chain uses TRBV27 and TRBJ1-1, with D maybe TRBD1 (6 bases). Trimming left V 5 bases short and J 4 bases short, with 17 bases between. The CDR3 totals 15 residues. Germline assignment: CDR1 MNHEY and CDR2 SMNVEV (reference sequence). The CDR3 protein is CASSPDLGAGTEAFF. In nucleotides, the CDR3 is TGTGCCAGCAGTCCCGATTTGGGGGCGGGCACTGAAGCTTTCTTT.

This clone came up once. This sequence joins TRBV6-5 and TRBJ1-5; 7 nucleotides line up with TRBD1. The germline V gene has CDR1 MNHEY and CDR2 SVGAGI. The ends lost 0 bases at V and 5 bases at J; junction bases unmatched: 4. The CDR3 has 15 residues. CDR3 in DNA: TGTGCCAGCAGTTACTCGAGGGACAGTTATCAGCCCCAGCATTTT. Translated, it gives CASSYSRDSYQPQHF.

The chain uses TRBV7-2 and TRBJ2-7; D is unclear. The CDR3 loop spans 14 amino acids. The germline V gene has CDR1 SGHTA and CDR2 FQGNSA. V lost 8 bases and J lost 0, with 14 bases in between. In DNA form, the CDR3 reads TGTGCCAGCTCTTCGCGGATTCCCTCCTACGAGCAGTACTTC. Translation gives CASSSRIPSYEQYF.

This clone was seen only once. The chain uses TRBV5-1 and TRBJ2-3; maybe TRBD2 (5 bases). V was trimmed by 6 bases and J by 2 bases, leaving 13 bases between them. Germline V gives CDR1 SGHRS, CDR2 YFSETQ. The CDR3 is 14 residues long. The CDR3 spells CASTEVVFTDTQYF. The CDR3 coding sequence is TGCGCCAGCACGGAGGTAGTTTTCACAGATACGCAGTATTTT.

This chain uses TRBV4-3 with TRBJ1-2; D is perhaps TRBD1 (6 bases). V lost 0 bases and J lost 4, with 15 bases in between. Germline lookup yields CDR1 LGHNA and CDR2 YSLEER. The CDR3 covers 16 residues. The CDR3 here is CASSQEEGQGFYGYTF. The CDR3 DNA sequence: TGCGCCAGCAGCCAAGAAGAGGGGCAGGGGTTCTATGGCTACACCTTC.

V gene TRBV3-1 (or the pseudogene TRBV3-2) combines with J gene TRBJ1-1; the D is unclear. CDR1 LGHDT and CDR2 YNNKEL come from the germline V gene (reference sequence). This CDR3 contains 16 residues. The germline V and J ends were trimmed by 4 bases and 2 bases, with 17 bases remaining between them. The CDR3 DNA follows: TGTGCCAGCAGCCGAGGGAAATCTACTACCAACACTGAAGCTTTCTTT. Translation gives CASSRGKSTTNTEAFF.

The J gene is TRBJ1-4, the V gene TRBV5-1, with no clear D. The CDR3 loop spans 17 amino acids. Looked up from germline, CDR1 is SGHRS and CDR2 is YFSETQ. Trimming took 5 bases from V and 0 from J, leaving 17 bases between them. CDR3 in DNA: TGCGCCAGCAGTCAAACCCTAAGGAGTGCAACTAATGAAAAACTGTTTTTT. Its translation: CASSQTLRSATNEKLFF.

The genes are TRBV4-1 and TRBJ2-7, with 12 nucleotides matching TRBD2. The CDR3 has 18 amino acids. V was pared by 4 bases and J by 3 bases, with 13 bases of the junction left unmatched. From germline, CDR1 is MGHRA and CDR2 YSYEKL. CDR3 nucleotide sequence: TGCGCCAGCAGCCCTCGGACTAGCGGGGTCCCCAGGGACTACGAGCAGTACTTC. It codes for CASSPRTSGVPRDYEQYF.

V and J are TRBV6-5 and TRBJ2-3; D perhaps matches TRBD2 (5 bases). CDR3 length equals 13 residues. Trimming took 6 bases from V and 1 from J, leaving 8 bases between them. CDR1 MNHEY and CDR2 SVGAGI come from the germline V gene. The CDR3 is CASRMRGTDTQYF. CDR3 in DNA: TGTGCCAGCAGGATGCGGGGCACAGATACGCAGTATTTT.

The chain joins TRBV11-2 to TRBJ2-1; the match to TRBD1 covers 8 bases. Germline CDR1 is SGHAT and CDR2 is FQNNGV. The CDR3 has 17 amino acids. V was pared by 6 bases and J by 10 bases, with 20 bases of the junction left unmatched. The CDR3 is CASSKRGDRIPHSEQFF. The DNA of the CDR3 is TGTGCCAGCAGTAAGAGAGGGGACAGGATCCCACATTCGGAGCAGTTCTTC.

The gene calls are TRBV7-9 and TRBJ2-3; no definite D call. Trimming stripped 2 bases from V and 0 bases from J, with 6 bases between. Germline CDR1 reads SEHNR; CDR2 reads FQNEAQ (reference sequence). The CDR3 is 14 residues long. This CDR3 reads CASSLSTSTDTQYF. The CDR3 bases are TGTGCCAGCAGCTTATCAACAAGCACAGATACGCAGTATTTT. Complete variable domain (other parts from reference TRBV7-9 and TRBJ2-3): DTGVSQNPRHKITKRGQNVTFRCDPISEHNRLYWYRQTLGQGPEFLTYFQNEAQLEKSRLLSDRFSAERPKGSFSTLEIQRTEQGDSAMYLCASSLSTSTDTQYFGPGTRLTVL.

This chain uses TRBV2 with TRBJ2-1, with 8 bases identical to TRBD2. Per the germline V gene, CDR1 is SNHLY and CDR2 is FYNNEI. Trimming took 7 bases from V and 10 from J; bases not matched to a gene: 6. The CDR3 has 12 amino acids. The CDR3 loop is CASTTGGREQFF. The CDR3 DNA is TGTGCCAGCACAACGGGGGGGCGGGAGCAGTTCTTC.